This T cell receptor beta chain was retrieved from a study of radiotherapy plus CTLA-4 blockade in lung cancer. Measured with immunoSEQ multiplex PCR; TCRdb has only the in-frame clones, and not every one. This sample yields about 60,000 clones, of which 72% are seen a single time; about 8.3% belongs to the top ten. The CDR3 has 17 amino acids. The V end lost 5 bases, the J end lost 0 bases, and 19 bases lay between the germline ends. Germline V gene data show CDR1 as LNHDA and CDR2 as SQIVND (reference sequence). This receptor was taken from a human donor with non-small cell lung cancer whose response to radiotherapy plus ipilimumab could not be evaluated. The chain uses TRBV19 and TRBJ1-1; tentatively, D is TRBD1 (5 bases). The sample here was peripheral blood, taken from a patient treated with radiotherapy plus ipilimumab. DNA of the CDR3: TGTGCCAGTAGTGTACCGGGGGGATTCATTATGAACACTGAAGCTTTCTTT. This gives the protein CASSVPGGFIMNTEAFF.